Listed below are T cell receptor beta chains from one sample, sequenced in a study of blood T cell repertoires in COVID-19. Data came from immunoSEQ multiplex PCR; TCRdb stores just in-frame clones and leaves some out. The sample carries under 300,000 clones, about 88% recorded once. The sequencing sample was made of peripheral blood. The receptors stem from a woman in her forties who had recovered from COVID-19. Both conserved end residues are part of each CDR3. The order of the fields is D gene, J gene, clone size, V gene, CDR3 protein, CDR3 DNA. The D gene is left open where the match is weak. Clone size is given for some rows only: seen once, a few or many times, or a class if the clone is expanded.

D: .; J: TRBJ2-4; size: .; V: TRBV15; CDR3: CATSRDLVGLAKNIQYF; DNA: TGTGCCACCAGCAGAGATCTGGTGGGACTAGCCAAAAACATTCAGTACTTC
D: .; J: TRBJ1-5; size: .; V: TRBV11-2; CDR3: CASSDSGRALGNQPQHF; DNA: TGTGCCAGCAGCGATTCGGGCAGGGCATTAGGGAATCAGCCCCAGCATTTT
D: TRBD1; J: TRBJ1-4; size: .; V: TRBV30; CDR3: CAWDSHRGKGREKLFF; DNA: TGTGCCTGGGATTCACACAGGGGGAAGGGAAGAGAAAAACTGTTTTTT
D: .; J: TRBJ1-3; size: few; V: TRBV5-1; CDR3: CASSLDGPGGGNTIYF; DNA: TGCGCCAGCAGCTTGGATGGACCAGGCGGGGGAAACACCATATATTTT
D: .; J: TRBJ1-3; size: .; V: TRBV19; CDR3: CASSIPGRGGRLGNTIYF; DNA: TGTGCCAGTAGTATTCCAGGTCGGGGGGGAAGACTCGGAAACACCATATATTTT
D: TRBD2; J: TRBJ2-1; size: .; V: TRBV19; CDR3: CASAMGSGNFPLYNEQFF; DNA: TGTGCCAGTGCGATGGGCAGCGGGAATTTCCCCCTCTACAATGAGCAGTTCTTC
D: .; J: TRBJ1-2; size: .; V: TRBV2; CDR3: CASSGGFGYGYTF; DNA: TGTGCCAGCAGTGGAGGGTTTGGCTATGGCTACACCTTC
D: TRBD1; J: TRBJ2-1; size: .; V: TRBV27; CDR3: CASSSPSTGPYNEQFF; DNA: TGTGCCAGCAGCTCACCGTCGACAGGGCCCTACAATGAGCAGTTCTTC
D: TRBD1; J: TRBJ2-5; size: .; V: TRBV7-2; CDR3: CASSGRGQGTQYF; DNA: TGTGCCAGCAGCGGCAGGGGGCAGGGGACCCAGTACTTC
D: TRBD1; J: TRBJ2-3; size: .; V: TRBV19; CDR3: CASRQGGTDTQYF; DNA: TGTGCCAGTAGACAGGGGGGCACAGATACGCAGTATTTT
D: TRBD2; J: TRBJ2-1; size: .; V: TRBV29-1; CDR3: CSVEAATSGRPYNEQFF; DNA: TGCAGCGTTGAAGCGGCGACTAGCGGCCGCCCCTACAATGAGCAGTTCTTC
D: .; J: TRBJ1-5; size: .; V: TRBV18; CDR3: CASSPGGYSNQPQHF; DNA: TGTGCCAGCTCACCAGGAGGATATAGCAATCAGCCCCAGCATTTT
D: TRBD1; J: TRBJ1-5; size: once; V: TRBV9; CDR3: CASSAGQSNQPQHF; DNA: TGTGCCAGCAGTGCGGGACAGTCGAATCAGCCCCAGCATTTT
D: .; J: TRBJ2-5; size: .; V: TRBV7-9; CDR3: CASSRGSQETQYF; DNA: TGTGCCAGCAGCCGAGGTTCCCAAGAGACCCAGTACTTC
D: .; J: TRBJ1-5; size: .; V: TRBV27; CDR3: CASSLEGTNQPQHF; DNA: TGTGCCAGCAGTTTAGAGGGTACTAATCAGCCCCAGCATTTT
D: .; J: TRBJ2-5; size: once; V: TRBV28; CDR3: CASSLRRTAGETQYF; DNA: TGTGCCAGCAGTTTAAGGAGGACAGCCGGGGAGACCCAGTACTTC
D: .; J: TRBJ2-7; size: .; V: TRBV19; CDR3: CASSTVTGSYEQYF; DNA: TGTGCCAGTAGTACCGTAACAGGGTCCTACGAGCAGTACTTC
D: TRBD1; J: TRBJ2-5; size: once; V: TRBV6-5; CDR3: CASRTGNRETQYF; DNA: TGTGCCAGCAGGACAGGGAATAGAGAGACCCAGTACTTC
D: .; J: TRBJ1-2; size: .; V: TRBV7-2; CDR3: CASSLGGGHYGYTF; DNA: TGTGCCAGCAGCTTAGGCGGCGGCCACTATGGCTACACCTTC
D: .; J: TRBJ1-4; size: .; V: TRBV19; CDR3: CASSITDNRNEKLFF; DNA: TGTGCCAGTAGTATTACTGACAACCGTAATGAAAAACTGTTTTTT
D: TRBD1; J: TRBJ1-1; size: .; V: TRBV24-1; CDR3: CATSDPGQGTNEAFF; DNA: TGTGCCACCAGTGACCCTGGACAGGGCACAAATGAAGCTTTCTTT
D: TRBD2; J: TRBJ2-5; size: .; V: TRBV7-2; CDR3: CASSLQRGGQETQYF; DNA: TGTGCCAGCAGCCTACAGCGGGGGGGCCAAGAGACCCAGTACTTC
D: TRBD1; J: TRBJ2-1; size: .; V: TRBV5-1; CDR3: CASSLYLGQGAYEQFF; DNA: TGCGCCAGCAGCTTGTATCTAGGACAGGGGGCTTATGAGCAGTTCTTC
D: TRBD1; J: TRBJ1-4; size: .; V: TRBV19; CDR3: CASSISGGLNEKLFF; DNA: TGTGCCAGTAGTATATCAGGGGGGCTTAATGAAAAACTGTTTTTT
D: .; J: TRBJ2-7; size: .; V: TRBV7-9; CDR3: CASSFTQDEQYF; DNA: TGTGCCAGCAGCTTTACGCAGGACGAGCAGTACTTC
D: .; J: TRBJ1-2; size: .; V: TRBV5-4; CDR3: CASRPPVGSGTEGYTF; DNA: TGTGCCAGCAGGCCGCCGGTGGGCTCCGGCACTGAGGGCTACACCTTC
D: TRBD1; J: TRBJ2-5; size: .; V: TRBV6-2/TRBV6-3; CDR3: CASSRTGRMGTQYF; DNA: TGTGCCAGCAGCAGGACAGGGAGAATGGGGACCCAGTACTTC
D: .; J: TRBJ2-7; size: .; V: TRBV28; CDR3: CASSQGDRRNYEQYF; DNA: TGTGCCAGCAGCCAAGGCGACAGGCGAAACTACGAGCAGTACTTC
D: TRBD2; J: TRBJ2-3; size: .; V: TRBV5-1; CDR3: CASSPRASGKISSTDTQYF; DNA: TGCGCCAGCAGCCCGAGGGCTAGCGGGAAGATTTCTAGCACAGATACGCAGTATTTT
D: TRBD2; J: TRBJ2-6; size: .; V: TRBV25-1; CDR3: CASSDQREGLSGANVLTF; DNA: TGTGCCAGCAGTGACCAGCGGGAGGGCCTCTCTGGGGCCAACGTCCTGACTTTC
D: .; J: TRBJ1-2; size: .; V: TRBV19; CDR3: CASSMEQGTSYGYTF; DNA: TGTGCCAGTAGTATGGAGCAGGGGACCAGCTATGGCTACACCTTC